The T cell receptor beta chain described here comes from a study of T-cell reconstitution after alpha-beta-depleted transplantation in children. Overall study findings and caveats: Expanded graft clones, several hundred of them, were reportedly the source of alpha-beta T cells about two months after transplant. Most T-cell counts and diversity one year after the transplant came from T cells that were newly produced.

To note about this clonotype: No antigen is known for it.

For TCRbeta, the library was prepared with unique molecular identifiers. TCRdb processed the PCR reads anew with MiXCR; each CDR3 protein has one entry. Of some 600,000 distinct CDR3 sequences detected, 10% to 15% appear once; the ten largest clones hold roughly 2.3%. CDR3 length: 14 amino acids. V dropped 3 bases and J dropped 3 bases, with 11 bases sitting between them. Germline CDR1 reads GTSNPN; CDR2 reads SVGIG (reference sequence). The chain joins TRBV30 to TRBJ2-2, with D possibly being TRBD2 (6 bases). The receptor was isolated from a male patient younger than 18 who had a stem cell transplant for acute myeloid leukemia, so the T cells may come from the graft donor. This specimen was PBMCs, mostly from graft donor cells, taken 360 days after TCRalphabeta/CD19-depleted stem cell transplant. CDR3 in DNA: TGTGCCTGGAGGGCGGGATCGTACACCGGGGAGCTGTTTTTT. As protein: CAWRAGSYTGELFF.